Given below is one T cell receptor (beta chain) in context. Its specificity is unknown. Investigators profiled TCR beta VDJ and CDR3 from genomic DNA template. TCRdb reprocessed the reads via MiXCR and lists one record per CDR3 protein. The data show about 81,000 distinct CDR3 sequences, with about half seen just once and approximately 60% held by the top ten. This sample was taken from a study of CD8+CD57+ T cells in acquired aplastic anemia. Study-wide background: The study obtained an average of around 3.1 ug of DNA from sorted CD4+ and CD8+ cells. Researchers reported that healthy donors averaged roughly 10 million reads for CD4+ cells.

General observations from the study: Patients did not significantly differ from controls in CD8+ Simpson's diversity. In common between the patients and the controls were some 29 CD8+ CDR3 sequences.

The trim removed 3 bases at V and 8 bases at J, leaving 12 bases unmatched. CDR3 size: 16 residues. Germline CDR1 ENHRY, CDR2 SYGVKD. The chain carries TRBV10-3 and TRBJ2-2; 7 nucleotides line up with TRBD1. Sequencing was performed on sorted CD4+, CD8+, or CD8+CD57+ T cells (not recorded which) from PBMCs. The sequence came from a human donor in good health, serving as a control. In nucleotides, the CDR3 is TGTGCCATCAGTGAATTTGGGGTACAGGGGATAGGGGAGCTGTTTTTT. Residues: CAISEFGVQGIGELFF.